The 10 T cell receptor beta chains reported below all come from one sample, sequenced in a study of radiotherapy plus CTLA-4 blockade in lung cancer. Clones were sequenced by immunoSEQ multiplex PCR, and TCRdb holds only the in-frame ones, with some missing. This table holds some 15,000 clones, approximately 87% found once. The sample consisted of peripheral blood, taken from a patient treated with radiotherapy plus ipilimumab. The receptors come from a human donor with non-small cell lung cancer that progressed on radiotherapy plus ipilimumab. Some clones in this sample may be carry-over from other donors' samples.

CDR3 DNA: TGTGCCAGTAGTATTCGCCGGGACAGTAGCAATCAGCCCCAGCATTTT. Its protein product is CASSIRRDSSNQPQHF. The chain employs TRBV19 and TRBJ1-5, with 7 bases aligning to TRBD1. Looked up from germline, CDR1 is LNHDA and CDR2 is SQIVND (reference sequence). After removal of 3 bases from V and 0 bases from J, the junction contained 5 bases not matched to a gene. CDR3 length: 16 residues.

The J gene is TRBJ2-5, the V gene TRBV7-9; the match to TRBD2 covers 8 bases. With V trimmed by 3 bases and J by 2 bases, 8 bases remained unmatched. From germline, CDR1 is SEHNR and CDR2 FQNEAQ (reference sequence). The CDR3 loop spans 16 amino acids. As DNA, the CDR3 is TGTGCCAGCAGCTTTGGGGGAGCGGGAGAACAAGAGACCCAGTACTTC. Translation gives CASSFGGAGEQETQYF.

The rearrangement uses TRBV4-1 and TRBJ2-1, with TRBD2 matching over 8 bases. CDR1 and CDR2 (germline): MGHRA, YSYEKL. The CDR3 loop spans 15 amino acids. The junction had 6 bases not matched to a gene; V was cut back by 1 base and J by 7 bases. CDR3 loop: CASSQGQRGRNEQFF. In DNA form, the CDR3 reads TGCGCCAGCAGCCAAGGTCAGCGGGGGCGAAATGAGCAGTTCTTC.

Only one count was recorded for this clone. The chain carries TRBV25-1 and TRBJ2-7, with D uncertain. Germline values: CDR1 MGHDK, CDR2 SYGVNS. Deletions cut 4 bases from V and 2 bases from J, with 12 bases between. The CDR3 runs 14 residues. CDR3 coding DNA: TGTGCCAGCAGTGTGACAATCTTGCCCTACGAGCAGTACTTC. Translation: CASSVTILPYEQYF.

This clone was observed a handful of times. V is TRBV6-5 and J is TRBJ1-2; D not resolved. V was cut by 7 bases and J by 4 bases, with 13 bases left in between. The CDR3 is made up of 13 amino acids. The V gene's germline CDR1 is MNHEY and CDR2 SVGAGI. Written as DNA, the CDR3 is TGTGCCAGCACCCAATTAGGGAGCTATGGCTACACCTTC. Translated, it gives CASTQLGSYGYTF.

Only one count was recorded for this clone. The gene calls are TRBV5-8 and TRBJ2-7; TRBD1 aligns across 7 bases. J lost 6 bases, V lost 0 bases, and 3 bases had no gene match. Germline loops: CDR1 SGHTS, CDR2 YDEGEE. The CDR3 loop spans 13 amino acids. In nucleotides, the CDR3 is TGTGCCAGCAGCTTGGATGACAGGGCCGAGCAGTACTTC. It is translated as CASSLDDRAEQYF. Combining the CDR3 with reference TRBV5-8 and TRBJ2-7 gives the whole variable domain EAGVTQSPTHLIKTRGQQATLRCSPISGHTSVYWYQQALGLGLQFLLWYDEGEERNRGNFPPRFSGRQFPNYSSELNVNALELEDSALYLCASSLDDRAEQYFGPGTRLTVT.

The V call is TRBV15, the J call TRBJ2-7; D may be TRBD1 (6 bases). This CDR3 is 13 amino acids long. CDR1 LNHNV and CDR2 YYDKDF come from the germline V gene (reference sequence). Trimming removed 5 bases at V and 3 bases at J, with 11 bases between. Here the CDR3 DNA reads TGTGCCACCAGCCAAGACAGGAGCTACGAGCAGTACTTC. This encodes CATSQDRSYEQYF.

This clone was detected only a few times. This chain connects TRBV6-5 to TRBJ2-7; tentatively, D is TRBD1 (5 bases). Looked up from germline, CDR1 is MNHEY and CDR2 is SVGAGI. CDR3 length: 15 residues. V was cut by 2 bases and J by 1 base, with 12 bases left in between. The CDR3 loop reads CASSYDGAPSYEQYF. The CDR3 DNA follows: TGTGCCAGCAGTTACGATGGGGCCCCGTCCTACGAGCAGTACTTC.

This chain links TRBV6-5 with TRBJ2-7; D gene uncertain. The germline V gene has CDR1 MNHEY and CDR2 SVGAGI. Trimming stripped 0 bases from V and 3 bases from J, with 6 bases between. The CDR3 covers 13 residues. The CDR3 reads CASSYSGSYEQYF. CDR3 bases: TGTGCCAGCAGTTACTCTGGCAGCTACGAGCAGTACTTC.

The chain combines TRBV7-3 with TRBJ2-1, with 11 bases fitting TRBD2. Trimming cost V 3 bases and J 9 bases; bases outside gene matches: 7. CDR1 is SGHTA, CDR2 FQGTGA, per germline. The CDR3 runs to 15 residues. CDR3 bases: TGTGCCAGCAGCTTCGGGGTAGCGGGGGGGGGTGAGCAGTTCTTC. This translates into CASSFGVAGGGEQFF.